Presented here are 21 T cell receptor beta chains from one specimen sequenced in a study of graft-versus-host responses after intestinal transplantation. Their antigen targets remain unknown. Repertoires were generated with immunoSEQ multiplex PCR, while TCRdb's copy carries only in-frame clones and drops some. In the table there are around 99,000 clones, 87% of which are singletons. The sequencing used unstimulated CD4+ T cells sorted from spleen or lymph node cells, collected before transplant. The receptors here all came from a human donor who was the organ donor for an intestinal transplant.

There are a few counts of this clone. This sequence joins TRBV5-5 and TRBJ1-1; possibly TRBD1 for D (5 bases). The V end lost 4 bases, the J end lost 4 bases, and 11 bases lay between the germline ends. There are 13 residues in the CDR3. Germline loops: CDR1 SGHKS, CDR2 YYEKEE (reference sequence). This CDR3 is CASSPRAGTEAFF. For the CDR3, the DNA is TGTGCCAGCAGCCCCAGGGCGGGCACTGAAGCTTTCTTT. The variable domain in full, completed from reference TRBV5-5 and TRBJ1-1, reads DAGVTQSPTHLIKTRGQQVTLRCSPISGHKSVSWYQQVLGQGPQFIFQYYEKEERGRGNFPDRFSARQFPNYSSELNVNALLLGDSALYLCASSPRAGTEAFFGQGTRLTVV.

V usage is TRBV11-3 and J usage is TRBJ2-1; 9 positions match TRBD2. This CDR3 is 15 amino acids long. Germline V CDR1 and CDR2: SGHNT, YENEEA. Germline trimming cut 4 bases from V and 5 bases from J; bases unmatched to any gene: 6. CDR3 coding DNA: TGTGCCAGCAGCTATGTTAGCGGGAGTAACAATGAGCAGTTCTTC. It encodes CASSYVSGSNNEQFF.

The chain uses TRBV13 and TRBJ1-4; 8 bases fit TRBD1. J was trimmed by 8 bases and V by 8 bases; bases with no gene match: 7. CDR1 is PRHDT and CDR2 is FYEKMQ in the germline V gene (reference sequence). This CDR3 has 13 residues. Here the CDR3 reads CASARTGYEKLFF. CDR3 nucleotide sequence: TGTGCCAGCGCGCGGACAGGGTACGAAAAACTGTTTTTT.

With regard to this clone: At one end the junction does not follow the germline gene, possibly because of a read error. The gene calls are TRBV6-5 and TRBJ1-3, with a possible D match to TRBD1 (5 bases). Germline V gives CDR1 MNHEY, CDR2 SVGAGI. This CDR3 comprises 12 residues. CDR3 DNA sequence: TGTGCCAGCAGTGCTCAGGGAAGCACCATATATTTT. Translated, it gives CASSAQGSTIYF.

This clone was detected only once. This sequence joins TRBV4-2 and TRBJ1-4; tentatively, D is TRBD1 (5 bases). CDR3 size: 17 residues. Germline assignment: CDR1 LGHNA and CDR2 YNFKEQ. V lost 4 bases and J 1 base, leaving 16 bases between the germline ends. The DNA for the CDR3 is TGTGCCAGCAGCCCAGGCGAACCCGGGGGAACTAATGAAAAACTGTTTTTT. Amino acids: CASSPGEPGGTNEKLFF.

The chain carries TRBV25-1 and TRBJ1-2; no clear D. CDR3 length: 13 residues. Germline V gene lookup returns CDR1 MGHDK and CDR2 SYGVNS. Trimming shortened V by 2 bases and J by 6 bases, and 10 bases separated the two germline ends. The CDR3 loop is CASSERNSNGYTF. The CDR3 DNA is TGTGCCAGCAGTGAAAGGAACAGTAATGGCTACACCTTC.

This clone has only one observation. The genes are TRBV19 and TRBJ1-2, with D unclear. The CDR3 contains 13 residues. V was cut by 3 bases and J by 1 base, with 6 bases left in between. Looked up from germline, CDR1 is LNHDA and CDR2 is SQIVND (reference sequence). This CDR3 is CASSISRNYGYTF. In DNA, the CDR3 is TGTGCCAGTAGTATCTCCCGTAACTATGGCTACACCTTC.

The V call is TRBV5-4, the J call TRBJ1-6; D gene ambiguous. The CDR3 has 13 residues. The germline CDR1 and CDR2 sequences are SGHNT and YYREEE (reference sequence). V lost 4 bases to trimming and J lost 8 bases, with 10 bases between them. CDR3 residues: CASSTSHDSPLHF. The CDR3 DNA reads TGTGCCAGCAGCACCTCACATGATTCACCCCTCCACTTT.

V gene TRBV29-1 combines with J gene TRBJ2-5; no reliable D call. The V end lost 4 bases, the J end lost 5 bases, and 11 bases lay between the germline ends. This CDR3 has 12 amino acids. The V gene's germline CDR1 is SQVTM and CDR2 ANQGSEA. DNA of the CDR3: TGCAGCGTTGTTTCGGGTCGGGAGACCCAGTACTTC. Encoded protein: CSVVSGRETQYF.

The rearrangement links TRBV9 to TRBJ2-1, with 14 bases identical to TRBD2. This CDR3 spans 17 amino acids. V was pared by 0 bases and J by 3 bases, with 2 bases of the junction left unmatched. The germline V gene has CDR1 SGDLS and CDR2 YYNGEE. The CDR3 spells CASSVGGLAGDYNEQFF. The CDR3, as DNA: TGTGCCAGCAGCGTAGGGGGACTAGCGGGAGACTACAATGAGCAGTTCTTC.

V and J are TRBV18 and TRBJ1-4; the D gene is possibly TRBD1 (6 bases). The CDR3 is 15 amino acids. The germline V and J ends were trimmed by 2 bases and 5 bases, with 12 bases remaining between them. Germline V lookup: CDR1 KGHSH, CDR2 LQKENI. The CDR3 region has the DNA TGTGCCAGCTCACCAACAACAGGGCCAAATGAAAAACTGTTTTTT. Its protein is CASSPTTGPNEKLFF.

This chain uses TRBV21-1 with TRBJ2-4. TRBV21-1 is a documented pseudogene. The CDR3 is made up of 19 amino acids. Here the CDR3 reads CASSKGWVRGWGAKNIQYF. CDR3 sequence (DNA): TGTGCCAGCAGCAAAGGGTGGGTAAGAGGTTGGGGAGCCAAAAACATTCAGTACTTC.

This clone occurred once. The V and J genes are TRBV5-1 and TRBJ1-6; D uncertain. Looked up from germline, CDR1 is SGHRS and CDR2 is YFSETQ. The CDR3 contains 17 residues. V was clipped by 0 bases and J by 4 bases, with 14 bases between them. CDR3 sequence (DNA): TGCGCCAGCAGCTTGGAGCCAAATCCCGCTTATAATTCACCCCTCCACTTT. It translates to CASSLEPNPAYNSPLHF.

This clone was found once. The chain is built from TRBV21-1 and TRBJ1-4; the DNA was not used to check the table's D call, TRBD1. TRBV21-1 is reported as a pseudogene. This CDR3 region has 15 residues. This CDR3 is CASSSTTGRNEKLFF. The CDR3 DNA reads as TGTGCCAGCAGCAGTACGACAGGGAGGAATGAAAAACTGTTTTTT.

The J gene is TRBJ2-2, the V gene TRBV5-5; possible D gene TRBD1, 5 bases. The germline V gene encodes CDR1 SGHKS and CDR2 YYEKEE (reference sequence). CDR3 length: 13 amino acids. V gave up 4 bases and J gave up 5 bases, with 9 bases separating them. The CDR3 DNA follows: TGTGCCAGCAGCATGACAGTGACCGGGGAGCTGTTTTTT. Protein product: CASSMTVTGELFF.

The rearrangement uses TRBV5-1 and TRBJ2-2; no definite D call. CDR3 length: 16 amino acids. The V end was cut by 0 bases, the J end by 0 bases, with 9 bases between. Looked up from germline, CDR1 is SGHRS and CDR2 is YFSETQ. The CDR3 here is CASSLGAKSNTGELFF. DNA of the CDR3: TGCGCCAGCAGCTTGGGGGCAAAATCGAACACCGGGGAGCTGTTTTTT. Drawing the rest from reference TRBV5-1 and TRBJ2-2, the complete variable domain is KAGVTQTPRYLIKTRGQQVTLSCSPISGHRSVSWYQQTPGQGLQFLFEYFSETQRNKGNFPGRFSGRQFSNSRSEMNVSTLELGDSALYLCASSLGAKSNTGELFFGEGSRLTVL.

This clone was counted a few times. The chain employs TRBV5-3 and TRBJ2-1, with 7 bases identical to TRBD2. TRBV5-3 is given ORF status, its function remaining uncertain. The CDR3 runs to 14 residues. Trimming removed 3 bases from V and 5 bases from J; junction bases left unmatched: 5. The CDR3 loop is CARSSSGTNNEQFF. For the CDR3, the DNA is TGTGCCAGAAGCTCCTCCGGGACTAACAATGAGCAGTTCTTC.

The rearrangement uses TRBV7-2 and TRBJ2-1, with 8 bases matching TRBD2. The CDR3 totals 12 residues. J gave up 13 bases and V 4 bases, and 6 bases lay outside the gene matches. Germline V lookup: CDR1 SGHTA, CDR2 FQGNSA. CDR3 residues: CASSYPGGGQFF. The CDR3 DNA is TGTGCCAGCAGCTATCCCGGGGGGGGTCAGTTCTTC.

The sample holds one count of this clone. The chain combines TRBV11-2 with TRBJ1-4, with D uncertain. Germline-derived CDR1 and CDR2 are SGHAT and FQNNGV. V was trimmed by 3 bases and J by 4 bases, leaving 6 bases between them. This CDR3 contains 13 residues. CDR3 nucleotide sequence: TGTGCCAGCAGCTTTGGTGGTAATGAAAAACTGTTTTTT. Amino acids: CASSFGGNEKLFF.

The chain carries TRBV11-3 and TRBJ2-1; 12 nucleotides line up with TRBD2. V lost 1 base and J lost 6; bases outside the gene matches: 10. CDR1 and CDR2 (germline): SGHNT, YENEEA. The CDR3 contains 18 residues. The CDR3 DNA reads TGTGCCAGCAGCTTAGTCCCACCACTAGCGGGAGGTACCAATGAGCAGTTCTTC. It specifies CASSLVPPLAGGTNEQFF. Variable domain in full (rest from reference TRBV11-3 and TRBJ2-1): EAGVVQSPRYKIIEKKQPVAFWCNPISGHNTLYWYLQNLGQGPELLIRYENEEAVDDSQLPKDRFSAERLKGVDSTLKIQPAELGDSAVYLCASSLVPPLAGGTNEQFFGPGTRLTVL.

The rearrangement joins TRBV5-4 to TRBJ2-5; the match to TRBD2 covers 7 bases. CDR3 length: 15 residues. The germline gives CDR1 SGHNT, CDR2 YYREEE (reference sequence). Losses at the gene ends were 0 bases for V and 4 bases for J; bases not matched to a gene: 6. CDR3 sequence: CASSLVFGGGETQYF. The CDR3 DNA is TGTGCCAGCAGCTTGGTGTTTGGCGGGGGAGAGACCCAGTACTTC.